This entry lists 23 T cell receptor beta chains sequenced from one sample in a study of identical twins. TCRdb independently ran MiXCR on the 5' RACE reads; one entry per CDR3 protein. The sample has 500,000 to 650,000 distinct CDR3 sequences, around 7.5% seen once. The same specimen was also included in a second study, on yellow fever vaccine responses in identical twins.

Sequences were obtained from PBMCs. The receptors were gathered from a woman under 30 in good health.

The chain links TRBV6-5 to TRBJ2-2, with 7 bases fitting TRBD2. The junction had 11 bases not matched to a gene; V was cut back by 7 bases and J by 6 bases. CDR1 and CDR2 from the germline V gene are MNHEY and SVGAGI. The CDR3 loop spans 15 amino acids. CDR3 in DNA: TGTGCCAGCACTTCGCGGGGGATGGGGGCCGGGGAGCTGTTTTTT. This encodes CASTSRGMGAGELFF.

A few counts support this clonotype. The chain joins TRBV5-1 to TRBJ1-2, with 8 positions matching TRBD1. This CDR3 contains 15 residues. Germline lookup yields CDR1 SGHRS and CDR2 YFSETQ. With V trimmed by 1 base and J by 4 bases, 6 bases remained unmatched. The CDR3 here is CASSLSPGQAYGYTF. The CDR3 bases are TGCGCCAGCAGCTTGTCTCCGGGACAGGCCTATGGCTACACCTTC.

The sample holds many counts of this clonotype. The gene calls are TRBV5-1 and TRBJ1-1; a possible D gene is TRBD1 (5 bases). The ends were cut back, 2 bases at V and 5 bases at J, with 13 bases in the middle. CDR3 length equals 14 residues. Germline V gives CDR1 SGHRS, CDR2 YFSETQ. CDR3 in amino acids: CASSFQGGKTEAFF. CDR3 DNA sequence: TGCGCCAGCAGCTTTCAGGGAGGGAAGACTGAAGCTTTCTTT.

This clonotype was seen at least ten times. CDR3 loop: CASSFSGDSYEQYF. The CDR3 DNA is TGCGCCAGCAGCTTTAGTGGGGACTCCTACGAGCAGTACTTC. The chain couples TRBV5-1 to TRBJ2-7; D remains ambiguous. The ends were cut back, 2 bases at V and 0 bases at J, with 9 bases in the middle. This CDR3 is built from 14 residues. The germline V gene encodes CDR1 SGHRS and CDR2 YFSETQ.

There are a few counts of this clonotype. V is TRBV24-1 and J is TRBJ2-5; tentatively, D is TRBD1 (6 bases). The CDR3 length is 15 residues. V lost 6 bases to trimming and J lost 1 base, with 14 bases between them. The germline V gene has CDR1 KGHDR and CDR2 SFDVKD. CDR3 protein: CATSPLGQPQETQYF. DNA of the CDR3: TGTGCCACCAGTCCCTTAGGACAGCCCCAAGAGACCCAGTACTTC.

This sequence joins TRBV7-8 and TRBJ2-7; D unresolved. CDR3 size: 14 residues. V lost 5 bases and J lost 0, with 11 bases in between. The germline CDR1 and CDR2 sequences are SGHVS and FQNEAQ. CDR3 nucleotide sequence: TGTGCCAGCAGCCCAAGACCAAGCTCCTACGAGCAGTACTTC. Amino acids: CASSPRPSSYEQYF. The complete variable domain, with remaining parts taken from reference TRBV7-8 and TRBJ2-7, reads GAGVSQSPRYKVAKRGQDVALRCDPISGHVSLFWYQQALGQGPEFLTYFQNEAQLDKSGLPSDRFFAERPEGSVSTLKIQRTQQEDSAVYLCASSPRPSSYEQYFGPGTRLTVT.

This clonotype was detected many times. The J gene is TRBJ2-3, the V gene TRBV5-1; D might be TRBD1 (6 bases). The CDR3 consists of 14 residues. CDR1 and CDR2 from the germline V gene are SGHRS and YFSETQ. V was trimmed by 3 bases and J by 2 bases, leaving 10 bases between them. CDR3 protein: CASSSRQATDTQYF. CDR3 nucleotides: TGCGCCAGCAGCTCAAGACAGGCCACAGATACGCAGTATTTT. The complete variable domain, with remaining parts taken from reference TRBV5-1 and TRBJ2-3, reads KAGVTQTPRYLIKTRGQQVTLSCSPISGHRSVSWYQQTPGQGLQFLFEYFSETQRNKGNFPGRFSGRQFSNSRSEMNVSTLELGDSALYLCASSSRQATDTQYFGPGTRLTVL.

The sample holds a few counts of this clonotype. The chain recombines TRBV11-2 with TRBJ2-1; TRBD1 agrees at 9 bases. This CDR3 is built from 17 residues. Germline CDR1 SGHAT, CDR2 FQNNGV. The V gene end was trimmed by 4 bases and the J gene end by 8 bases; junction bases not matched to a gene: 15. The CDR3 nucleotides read TGTGCCAGCAGCTCTATAAAGTCGGGACAGGGCTTCCATGAGCAGTTCTTC. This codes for CASSSIKSGQGFHEQFF.

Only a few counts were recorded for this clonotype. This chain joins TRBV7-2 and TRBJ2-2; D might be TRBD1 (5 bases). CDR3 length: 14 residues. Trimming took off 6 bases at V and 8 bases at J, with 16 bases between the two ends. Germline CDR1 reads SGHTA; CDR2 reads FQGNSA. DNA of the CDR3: TGTGCCAGCAGGCCCGCAGGGAAAGGGGGGGAGCTGTTTTTT. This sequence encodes CASRPAGKGGELFF.

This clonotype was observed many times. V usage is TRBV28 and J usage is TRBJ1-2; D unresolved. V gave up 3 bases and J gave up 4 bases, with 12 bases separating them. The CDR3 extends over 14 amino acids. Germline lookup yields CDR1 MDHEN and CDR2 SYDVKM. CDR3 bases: TGTGCCAGCAGTTTTTCGGGGAGTAGCTATGGCTACACCTTC. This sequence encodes CASSFSGSSYGYTF.

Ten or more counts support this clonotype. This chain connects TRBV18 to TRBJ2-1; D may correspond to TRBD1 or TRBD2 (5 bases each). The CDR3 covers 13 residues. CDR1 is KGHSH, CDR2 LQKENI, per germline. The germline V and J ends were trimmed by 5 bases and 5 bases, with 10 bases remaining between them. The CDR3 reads CASSSGTDNEQFF. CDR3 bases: TGTGCCAGCTCATCCGGGACGGACAATGAGCAGTTCTTC. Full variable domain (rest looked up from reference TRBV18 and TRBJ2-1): NAGVMQNPRHLVRRRGQEARLRCSPMKGHSHVYWYRQLPEEGLKFMVYLQKENIIDESGMPKERFSAEFPKEGPSILRIQQVVRGDSAAYFCASSSGTDNEQFFGPGTRLTVL.

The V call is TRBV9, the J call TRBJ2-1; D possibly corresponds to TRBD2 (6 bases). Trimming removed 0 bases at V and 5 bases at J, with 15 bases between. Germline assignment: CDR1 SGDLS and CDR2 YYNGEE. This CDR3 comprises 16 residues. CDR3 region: CASSVAGTGVNNEQFF. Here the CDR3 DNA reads TGTGCCAGCAGCGTAGCCGGAACGGGAGTAAACAATGAGCAGTTCTTC.

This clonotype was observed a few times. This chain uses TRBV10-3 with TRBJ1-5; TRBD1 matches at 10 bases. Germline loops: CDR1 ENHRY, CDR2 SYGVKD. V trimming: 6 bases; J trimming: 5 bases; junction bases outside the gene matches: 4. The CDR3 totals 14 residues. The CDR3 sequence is CAISTGTGDQPQHF. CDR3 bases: TGTGCCATCAGCACCGGGACAGGGGATCAGCCCCAGCATTTT.

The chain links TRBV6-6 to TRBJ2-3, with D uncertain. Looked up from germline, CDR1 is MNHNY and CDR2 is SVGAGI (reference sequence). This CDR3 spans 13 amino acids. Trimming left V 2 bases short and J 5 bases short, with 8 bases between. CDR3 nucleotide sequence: TGTGCCAGCAGTTACAAGGCGATAGATACGCAGTATTTT. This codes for CASSYKAIDTQYF.

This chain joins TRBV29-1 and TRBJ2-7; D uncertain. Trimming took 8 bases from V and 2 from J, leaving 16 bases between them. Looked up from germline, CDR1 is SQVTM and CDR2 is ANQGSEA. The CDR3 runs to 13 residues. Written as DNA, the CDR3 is TGCAGCCCAAGAGGAGCGAATACCTACGAGCAGTACTTC. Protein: CSPRGANTYEQYF.

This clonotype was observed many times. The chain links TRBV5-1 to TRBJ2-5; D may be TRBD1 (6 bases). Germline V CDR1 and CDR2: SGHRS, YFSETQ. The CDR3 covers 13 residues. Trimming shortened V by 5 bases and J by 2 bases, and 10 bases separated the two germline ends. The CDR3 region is CASSVDSQETQYF. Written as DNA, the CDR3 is TGCGCCAGCAGTGTGGACAGTCAAGAGACCCAGTACTTC.

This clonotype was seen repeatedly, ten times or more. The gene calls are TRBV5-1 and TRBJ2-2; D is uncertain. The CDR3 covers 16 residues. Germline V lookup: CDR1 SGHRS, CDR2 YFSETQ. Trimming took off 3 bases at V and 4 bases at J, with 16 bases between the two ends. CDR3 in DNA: TGCGCCAGCAGCTCGTACACCCAGTCGGGCACCGGGGAGCTGTTTTTT. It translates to CASSSYTQSGTGELFF.

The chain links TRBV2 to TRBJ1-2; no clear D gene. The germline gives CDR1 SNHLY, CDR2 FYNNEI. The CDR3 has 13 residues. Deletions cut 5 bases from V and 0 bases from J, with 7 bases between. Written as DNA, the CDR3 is TGTGCCAGCAGTATGGTAGCTAACTATGGCTACACCTTC. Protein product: CASSMVANYGYTF. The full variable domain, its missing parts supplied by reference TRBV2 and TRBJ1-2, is EPEVTQTPSHQVTQMGQEVILRCVPISNHLYFYWYRQILGQKVEFLVSFYNNEISEKSEIFDDQFSVERPDGSNFTLKIRSTKLEDSAMYFCASSMVANYGYTFGSGTRLTVV.

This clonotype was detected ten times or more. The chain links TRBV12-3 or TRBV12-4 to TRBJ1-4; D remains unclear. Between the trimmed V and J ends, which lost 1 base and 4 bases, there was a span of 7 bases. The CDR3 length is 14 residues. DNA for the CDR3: TGTGCCAGCAGTTTAGTACCGATTAATGAAAAACTGTTTTTT. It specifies CASSLVPINEKLFF.

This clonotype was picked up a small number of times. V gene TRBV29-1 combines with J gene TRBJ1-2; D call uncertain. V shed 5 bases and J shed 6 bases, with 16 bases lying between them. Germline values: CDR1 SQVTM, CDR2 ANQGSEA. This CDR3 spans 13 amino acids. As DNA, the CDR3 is TGCAGCGTTTCCGGTTCCGAGGTAGATGGCTACACCTTC. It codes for CSVSGSEVDGYTF.

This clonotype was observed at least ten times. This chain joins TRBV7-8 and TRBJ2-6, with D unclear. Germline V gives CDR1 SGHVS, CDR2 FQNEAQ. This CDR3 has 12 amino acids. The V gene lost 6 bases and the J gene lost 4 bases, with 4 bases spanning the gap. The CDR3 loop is CASSTGANVLTF. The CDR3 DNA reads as TGTGCCAGCAGTACAGGGGCCAACGTCCTGACTTTC.

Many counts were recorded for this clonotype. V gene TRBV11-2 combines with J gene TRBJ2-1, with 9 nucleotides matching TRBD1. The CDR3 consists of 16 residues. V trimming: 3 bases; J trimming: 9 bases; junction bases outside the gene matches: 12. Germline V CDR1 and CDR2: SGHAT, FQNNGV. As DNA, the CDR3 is TGTGCCAGCAGCTTCTCCGGGACAGGGAGGTTTGGTGAGCAGTTCTTC. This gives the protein CASSFSGTGRFGEQFF. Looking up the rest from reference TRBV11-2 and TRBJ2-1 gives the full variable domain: EAGVAQSPRYKIIEKRQSVAFWCNPISGHATLYWYQQILGQGPKLLIQFQNNGVVDDSQLPKDRFSAERLKGVDSTLKIQPAKLEDSAVYLCASSFSGTGRFGEQFFGPGTRLTVL.

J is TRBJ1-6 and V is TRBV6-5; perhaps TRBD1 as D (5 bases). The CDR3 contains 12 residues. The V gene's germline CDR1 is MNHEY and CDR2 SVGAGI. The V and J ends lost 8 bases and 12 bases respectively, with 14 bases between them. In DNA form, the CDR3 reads TGTGCCAGCTCAGACAGCAGAGGACCCCTCCACTTT. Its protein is CASSDSRGPLHF.